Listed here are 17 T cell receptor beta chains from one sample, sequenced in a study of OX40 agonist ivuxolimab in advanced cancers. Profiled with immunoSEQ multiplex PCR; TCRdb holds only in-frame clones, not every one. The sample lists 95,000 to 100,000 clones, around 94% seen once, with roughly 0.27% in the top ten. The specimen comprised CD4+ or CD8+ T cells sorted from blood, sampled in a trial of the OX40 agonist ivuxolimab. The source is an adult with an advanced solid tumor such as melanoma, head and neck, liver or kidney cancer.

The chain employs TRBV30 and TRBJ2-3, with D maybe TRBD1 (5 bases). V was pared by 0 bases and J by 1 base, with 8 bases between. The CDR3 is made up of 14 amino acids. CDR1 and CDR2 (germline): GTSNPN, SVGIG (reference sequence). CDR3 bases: TGTGCCTGGAGTGTTCAGGGTGGCACAGATACGCAGTATTTT. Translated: CAWSVQGGTDTQYF.

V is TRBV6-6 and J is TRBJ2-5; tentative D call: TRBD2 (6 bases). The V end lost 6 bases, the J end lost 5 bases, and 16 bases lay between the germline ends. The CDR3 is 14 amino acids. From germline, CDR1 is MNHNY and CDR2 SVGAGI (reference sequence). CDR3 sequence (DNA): TGTGCCAGCAGGCCGGCGGGGATGGGGGAGACCCAGTACTTC. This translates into CASRPAGMGETQYF.

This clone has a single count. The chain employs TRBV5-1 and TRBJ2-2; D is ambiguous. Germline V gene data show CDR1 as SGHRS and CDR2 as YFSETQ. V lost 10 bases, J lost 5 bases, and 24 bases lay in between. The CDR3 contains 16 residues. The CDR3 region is CASRREASLITGELFF. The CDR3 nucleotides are TGCGCCTCCCGGAGAGAGGCCAGTTTGATTACCGGGGAGCTGTTTTTT. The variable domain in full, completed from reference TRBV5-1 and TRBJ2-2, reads KAGVTQTPRYLIKTRGQQVTLSCSPISGHRSVSWYQQTPGQGLQFLFEYFSETQRNKGNFPGRFSGRQFSNSRSEMNVSTLELGDSALYLCASRREASLITGELFFGEGSRLTVL.

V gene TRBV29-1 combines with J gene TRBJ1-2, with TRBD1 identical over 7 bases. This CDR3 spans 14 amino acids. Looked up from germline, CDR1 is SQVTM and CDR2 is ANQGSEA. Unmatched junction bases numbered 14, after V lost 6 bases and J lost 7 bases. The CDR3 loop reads CSVGETGSLGGYTF. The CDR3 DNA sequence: TGCAGCGTGGGGGAGACAGGGTCTTTGGGTGGCTACACCTTC.

The chain's CDR3 is CASSSQETEAFF. The CDR3 nucleotides read TGCGCCAGCAGCTCCCAGGAGACTGAAGCTTTCTTT. The rearrangement links TRBV23-1 to TRBJ1-1; the D is unclear. TRBV23-1 is an ORF; its function is uncertain. The length of the CDR3 is 12 residues. The V end was cut by 6 bases, the J end by 5 bases, with 10 bases between.

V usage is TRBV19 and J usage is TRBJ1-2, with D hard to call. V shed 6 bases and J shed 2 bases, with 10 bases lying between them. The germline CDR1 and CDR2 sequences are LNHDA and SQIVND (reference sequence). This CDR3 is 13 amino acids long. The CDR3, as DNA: TGTGCCAGTAGCCTGACGGCGAACTATGGCTACACCTTC. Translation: CASSLTANYGYTF. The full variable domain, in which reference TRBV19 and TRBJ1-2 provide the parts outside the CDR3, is DGGITQSPKYLFRKEGQNVTLSCEQNLNHDAMYWYRQDPGQGLRLIYYSQIVNDFQKGDIAEGYSVSREKKESFPLTVTSAQKNPTAFYLCASSLTANYGYTFGSGTRLTVV.

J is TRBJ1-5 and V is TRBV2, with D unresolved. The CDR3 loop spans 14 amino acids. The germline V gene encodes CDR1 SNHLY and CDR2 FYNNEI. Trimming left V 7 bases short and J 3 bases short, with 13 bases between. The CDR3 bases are TGTGCCAGCAACCTAACAGAGAACAATCAGCCCCAGCATTTT. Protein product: CASNLTENNQPQHF.

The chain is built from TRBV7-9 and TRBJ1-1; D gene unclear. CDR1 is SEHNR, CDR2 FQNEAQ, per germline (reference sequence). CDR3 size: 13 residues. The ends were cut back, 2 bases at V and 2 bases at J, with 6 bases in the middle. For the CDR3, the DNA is TGTGCCAGCAGCTTACTGGAAAACACTGAAGCTTTCTTT. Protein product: CASSLLENTEAFF.

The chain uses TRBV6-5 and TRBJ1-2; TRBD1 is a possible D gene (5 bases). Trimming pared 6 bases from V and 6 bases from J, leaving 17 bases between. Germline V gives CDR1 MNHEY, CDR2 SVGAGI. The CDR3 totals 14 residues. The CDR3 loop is CASSRQIHPDGYTF. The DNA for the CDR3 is TGTGCCAGCAGCCGACAGATTCATCCGGATGGCTACACCTTC.

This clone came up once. CDR3 region: CASSLSGYEQYV. CDR3 DNA sequence: TGTGCCAGCAGCTTGTCGGGCTACGAGCAGTACGTC. The chain has TRBV5-6 and TRBJ2-7; D unclear. CDR1 is SGHDT, CDR2 YYEEEE, per germline. Deletions cut 1 base from V and 3 bases from J, with 5 bases between. CDR3 length equals 12 residues.

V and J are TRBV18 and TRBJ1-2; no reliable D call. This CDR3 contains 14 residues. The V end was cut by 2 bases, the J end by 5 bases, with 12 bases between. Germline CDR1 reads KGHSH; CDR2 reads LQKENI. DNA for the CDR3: TGTGCCAGCTCACCAGTGACAAATTTTTATGGCTACACCTTC. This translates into CASSPVTNFYGYTF.

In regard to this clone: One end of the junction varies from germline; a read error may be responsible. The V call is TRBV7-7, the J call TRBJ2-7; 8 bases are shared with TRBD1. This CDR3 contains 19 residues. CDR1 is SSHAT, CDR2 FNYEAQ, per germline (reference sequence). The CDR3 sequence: CASSLVPGASGTGPYEQYF. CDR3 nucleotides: TGTGCTAGCAGCTTAGTTCCCGGGGCGTCCGGGACAGGTCCCTACGAGCAGTACTTC. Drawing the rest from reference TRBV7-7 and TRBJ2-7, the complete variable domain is GAGVSQSPRYKVTKRGQDVTLRCDPISSHATLYWYQQALGQGPEFLTYFNYEAQPDKSGLPSDRFSAERPEGSISTLTIQRTEQRDSAMYRCASSLVPGASGTGPYEQYFGPGTRLTVT.

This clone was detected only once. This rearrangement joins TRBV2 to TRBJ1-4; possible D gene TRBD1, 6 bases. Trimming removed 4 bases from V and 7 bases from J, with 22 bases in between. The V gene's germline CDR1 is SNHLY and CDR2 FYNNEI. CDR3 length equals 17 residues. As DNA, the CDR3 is TGTGCCAGCAGTGGGGTCTTAATAGAGGGGGGTATTGAAAAACTGTTTTTT. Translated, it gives CASSGVLIEGGIEKLFF.

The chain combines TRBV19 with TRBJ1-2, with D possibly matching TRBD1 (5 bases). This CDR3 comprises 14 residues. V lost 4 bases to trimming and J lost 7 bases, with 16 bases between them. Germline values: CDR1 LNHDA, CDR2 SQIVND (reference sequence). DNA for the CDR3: TGTGCCAGTAGTAGGGAACGGACATCTCCTGGCTACACCTTC. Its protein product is CASSRERTSPGYTF.

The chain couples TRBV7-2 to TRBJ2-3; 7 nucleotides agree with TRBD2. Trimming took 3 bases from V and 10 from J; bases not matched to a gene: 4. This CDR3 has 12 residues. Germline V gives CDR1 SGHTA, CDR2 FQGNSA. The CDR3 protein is CASSFSGGAQYF. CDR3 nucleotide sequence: TGTGCCAGCAGCTTTAGTGGGGGGGCGCAGTATTTT.

CDR3 loop: CASSPDRNYGYTF. DNA of the CDR3: TGTGCCAGCAGCCCGGACAGAAACTATGGCTACACCTTC. This chain links TRBV7-3 with TRBJ1-2, with D possibly TRBD1 on 6 matching bases. V lost 5 bases and J lost 2, with 9 bases in between. The germline V gene has CDR1 SGHTA and CDR2 FQGTGA. This CDR3 comprises 13 residues.

The CDR3 DNA sequence: TGCGCCAGCAGCTTGGCCGCGGGGGTGGAGAAGACCCAGTACTTC. Translated: CASSLAAGVEKTQYF. The chain recombines TRBV5-1 with TRBJ2-5; the match to TRBD2 covers 7 bases. This CDR3 is built from 15 residues. The germline CDR1 and CDR2 sequences are SGHRS and YFSETQ. With V trimmed by 0 bases and J by 6 bases, 8 bases remained unmatched.